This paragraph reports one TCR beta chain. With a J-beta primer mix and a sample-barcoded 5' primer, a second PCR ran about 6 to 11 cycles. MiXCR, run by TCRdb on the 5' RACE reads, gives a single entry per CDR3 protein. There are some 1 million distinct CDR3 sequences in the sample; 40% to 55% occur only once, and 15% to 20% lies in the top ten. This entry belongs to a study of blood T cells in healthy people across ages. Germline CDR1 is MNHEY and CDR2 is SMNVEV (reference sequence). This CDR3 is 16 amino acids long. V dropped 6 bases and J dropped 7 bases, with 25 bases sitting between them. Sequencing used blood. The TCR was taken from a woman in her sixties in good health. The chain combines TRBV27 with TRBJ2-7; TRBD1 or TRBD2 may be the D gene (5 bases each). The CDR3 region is CASRSQVGESNNEQYF. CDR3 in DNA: TGTGCCAGCAGGTCACAGGTGGGAGAATCTAACAATGAGCAGTACTTC.